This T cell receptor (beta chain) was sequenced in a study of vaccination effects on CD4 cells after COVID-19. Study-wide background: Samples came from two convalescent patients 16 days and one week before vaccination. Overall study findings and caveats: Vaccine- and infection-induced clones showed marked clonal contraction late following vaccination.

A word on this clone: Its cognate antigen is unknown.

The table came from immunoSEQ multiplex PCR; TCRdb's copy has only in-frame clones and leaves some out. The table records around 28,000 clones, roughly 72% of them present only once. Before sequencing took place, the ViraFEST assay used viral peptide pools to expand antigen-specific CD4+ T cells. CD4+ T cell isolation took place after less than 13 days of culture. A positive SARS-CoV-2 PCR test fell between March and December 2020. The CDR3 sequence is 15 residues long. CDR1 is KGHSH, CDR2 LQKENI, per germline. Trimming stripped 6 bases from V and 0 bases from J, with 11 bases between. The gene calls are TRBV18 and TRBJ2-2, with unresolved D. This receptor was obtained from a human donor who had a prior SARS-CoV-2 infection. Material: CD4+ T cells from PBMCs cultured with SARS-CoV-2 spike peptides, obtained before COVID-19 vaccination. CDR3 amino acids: CASSPHSANTGELFF. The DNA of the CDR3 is TGTGCCAGCTCCCCCCATTCGGCGAACACCGGGGAGCTGTTTTTT.